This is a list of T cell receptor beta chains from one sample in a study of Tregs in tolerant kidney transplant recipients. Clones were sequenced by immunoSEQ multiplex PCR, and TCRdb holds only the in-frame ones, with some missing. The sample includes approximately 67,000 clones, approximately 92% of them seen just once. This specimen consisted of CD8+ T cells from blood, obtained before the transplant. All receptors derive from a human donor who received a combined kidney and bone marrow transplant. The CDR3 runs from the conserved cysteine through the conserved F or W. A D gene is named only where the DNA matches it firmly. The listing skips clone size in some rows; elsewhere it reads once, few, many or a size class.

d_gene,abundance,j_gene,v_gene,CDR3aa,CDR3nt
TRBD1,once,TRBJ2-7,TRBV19,CASSSGTGGFYEQYF,TGTGCCAGTAGTAGCGGGACAGGGGGCTTCTACGAGCAGTACTTC
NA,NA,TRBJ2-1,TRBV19,CASSIEAVSSYNEQFF,TGTGCCAGTAGTATAGAAGCGGTGAGCTCCTACAATGAGCAGTTCTTC
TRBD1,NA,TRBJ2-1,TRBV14,CASSQDETGTYNEQFF,TGTGCCAGCAGCCAAGACGAGACAGGGACCTACAATGAGCAGTTCTTC
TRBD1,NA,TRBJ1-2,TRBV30,CAWSYTGTGVTGYTF,TGTGCCTGGAGTTATACCGGGACAGGGGTAACTGGCTACACCTTC
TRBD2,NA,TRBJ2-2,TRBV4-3,CASSQQPAGDSGELFF,TGCGCCAGCAGCCAACAGCCAGCGGGAGATTCGGGGGAGCTGTTTTTT
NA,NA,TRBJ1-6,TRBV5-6,CASSLPRGNSPLHF,TGTGCCAGCAGCTTGCCCAGGGGCAATTCACCCCTCCACTTT
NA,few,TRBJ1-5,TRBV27,CASRQQTGKSNQPQHF,TGTGCCAGCAGACAGCAAACAGGGAAAAGCAATCAGCCCCAGCATTTT
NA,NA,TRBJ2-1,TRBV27,CASTDKGGRFNEQFF,TGTGCCAGCACCGATAAGGGGGGGAGGTTCAATGAGCAGTTCTTC
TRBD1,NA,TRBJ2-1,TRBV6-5,CASSWGTGGFHEQFF,TGTGCCAGCAGTTGGGGGACAGGGGGCTTCCATGAGCAGTTCTTC
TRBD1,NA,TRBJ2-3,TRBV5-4,CASSPQRRDRGTQYF,TGTGCCAGCAGCCCCCAACGACGGGACAGGGGGACGCAGTATTTT
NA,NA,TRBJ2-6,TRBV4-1,CASSQGFRDAGANVLTF,TGCGCCAGCAGCCAAGGGTTTCGGGATGCTGGGGCCAACGTCCTGACTTTC
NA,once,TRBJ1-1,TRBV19,CASSLQGRLTEAFF,TGTGCCAGTAGTTTGCAGGGGAGATTGACTGAAGCTTTCTTT
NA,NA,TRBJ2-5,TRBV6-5,CASSYTRGAQETQYF,TGTGCCAGCAGTTACACCAGGGGGGCTCAAGAGACCCAGTACTTC
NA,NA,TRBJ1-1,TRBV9,CASSLRGLNTEAFF,TGTGCCAGCAGCCTCAGGGGATTGAACACTGAAGCTTTCTTT
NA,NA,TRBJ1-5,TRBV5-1,CASKQGFSNQPQHF,TGCGCCAGCAAACAGGGTTTTAGCAATCAGCCCCAGCATTTT
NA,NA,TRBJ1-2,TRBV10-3,CAISSTSTGDDGYTF,TGTGCCATCAGTTCTACTTCGACAGGCGACGATGGCTACACCTTC
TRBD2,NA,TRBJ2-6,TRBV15,CATSPLGLAGAGANVLTF,TGTGCCACCAGCCCCCTGGGGCTAGCGGGAGCTGGGGCCAACGTCCTGACTTTC
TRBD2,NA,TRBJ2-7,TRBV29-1,CSVLAGVTYEQYF,TGCAGCGTTCTAGCGGGGGTCACCTACGAGCAGTACTTC
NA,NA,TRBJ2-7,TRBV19,CASSPRDGDEQYF,TGTGCCAGTAGTCCTCGGGATGGGGACGAGCAGTACTTC
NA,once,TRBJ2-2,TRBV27,CASSLFQGVGELFF,TGTGCCAGCAGTTTATTTCAGGGTGTAGGGGAGCTGTTTTTT
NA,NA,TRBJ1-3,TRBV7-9,CASTLDGVSGNTIYF,TGTGCCAGCACCCTCGACGGAGTCTCTGGAAACACCATATATTTT
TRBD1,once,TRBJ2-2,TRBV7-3,CASTGTGVGTGELFF,TGTGCCAGCACCGGGACAGGGGTCGGCACCGGGGAGCTGTTTTTT
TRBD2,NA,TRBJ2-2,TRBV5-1,CASSLDLAGVTGELFF,TGCGCCAGCAGCTTGGATCTAGCGGGAGTTACCGGGGAGCTGTTTTTT
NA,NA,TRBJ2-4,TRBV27,CASSYSSKNIQYF,TGTGCCAGCAGTTATTCTTCCAAAAACATTCAGTACTTC
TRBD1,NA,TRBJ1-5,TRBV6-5,CASSLQGASNQPQHF,TGTGCCAGCAGCTTACAGGGGGCAAGCAATCAGCCCCAGCATTTT
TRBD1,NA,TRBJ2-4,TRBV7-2,CASSLRQGAGAKNIQYF,TGTGCCAGCAGCTTAAGACAGGGGGCAGGAGCCAAAAACATTCAGTACTTC
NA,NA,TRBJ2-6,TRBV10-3,CAIRMQGSGANVLTF,TGTGCCATCAGGATGCAGGGATCTGGGGCCAACGTCCTGACTTTC
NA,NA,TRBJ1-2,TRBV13,CASSFRTATNYGYTF,TGTGCCAGCAGCTTCAGGACAGCTACTAACTATGGCTACACCTTC
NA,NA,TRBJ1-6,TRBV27,CASSLSVVQPLHF,TGTGCCAGCAGTTTATCAGTAGTTCAACCCCTCCACTTT
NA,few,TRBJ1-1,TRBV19,CASSIGTGFEAFF,TGTGCCAGTAGTATAGGTACGGGATTTGAAGCTTTCTTT
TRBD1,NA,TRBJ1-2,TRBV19,CASSTGTANYGYTF,TGTGCCAGTAGTACCGGGACAGCTAACTATGGCTACACCTTC
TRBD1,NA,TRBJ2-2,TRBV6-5,CASSYSTRGHGGELFF,TGTGCCAGCAGTTACTCGACCAGGGGGCATGGCGGGGAGCTGTTTTTT
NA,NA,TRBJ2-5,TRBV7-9,CASSSSLFETQYF,TGTGCCAGCAGCTCTTCCCTGTTTGAGACCCAGTACTTC
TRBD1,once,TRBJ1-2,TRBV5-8,CASSFKQGFYGYTF,TGTGCCAGCAGCTTTAAACAGGGGTTCTATGGCTACACCTTC
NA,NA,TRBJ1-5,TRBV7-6,CASSSEGTPNQPQHF,TGTGCCAGCAGCTCCGAGGGGACACCTAATCAGCCCCAGCATTTT
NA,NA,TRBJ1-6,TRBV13,CASNEKVGQLNSPLHF,TGTGCCAGCAACGAAAAGGTTGGACAGCTAAATTCCCCCCTCCACTTT
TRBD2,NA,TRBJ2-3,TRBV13,CASSSVDTGGFRHTDTQYF,TGTGCCAGCAGCTCAGTAGACACGGGAGGGTTTAGACACACAGATACGCAGTATTTT
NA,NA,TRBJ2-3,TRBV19,CASSIPRGASTDTQYF,TGTGCCAGTAGTATCCCCCGGGGGGCAAGCACAGATACGCAGTATTTT
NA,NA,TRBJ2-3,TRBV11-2,CASSPSQNFRTDTQYF,TGTGCCAGCAGCCCGTCACAGAACTTCCGCACAGATACGCAGTATTTT
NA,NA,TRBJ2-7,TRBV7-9,CASSLNARTAREQYF,TGTGCCAGCAGCTTAAACGCTAGGACTGCACGCGAGCAGTACTTC
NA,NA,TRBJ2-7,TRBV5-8,CASSWKQGDWVVEQYF,TGTGCCAGCAGCTGGAAACAGGGTGATTGGGTGGTCGAGCAGTACTTC
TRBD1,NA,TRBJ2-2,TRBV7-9,CASSSGQGETGELFF,TGTGCCAGCAGCTCGGGGCAGGGGGAGACCGGGGAGCTGTTTTTT
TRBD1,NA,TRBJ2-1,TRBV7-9,CASSALTGGPYNEQFF,TGTGCCAGCAGCGCCCTCACAGGGGGCCCCTACAATGAGCAGTTCTTC
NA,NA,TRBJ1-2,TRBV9,CASSVLEDDGYTF,TGTGCCAGCAGCGTATTGGAGGACGATGGCTACACCTTC
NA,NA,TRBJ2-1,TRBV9,CASSASRDEQFF,TGTGCCAGCAGCGCATCGCGGGATGAGCAGTTCTTC